This is a list of T cell receptor beta chains from one sample in a study of neurological immune-mediated disorders. MiXCR was run by TCRdb on the 5' RACE reads, yielding one entry per CDR3 protein. The sample includes about 71,000 distinct CDR3 sequences, more than 8.5% of them seen just once. Sequencing was performed on PBMCs. These receptors came from a man under 40 in good health. The CDR3 runs from the conserved cysteine through the conserved F or W. Fields, in order: clone size, D gene, J gene, V gene, CDR3 protein, CDR3 DNA. A D gene is named only where the DNA matches it firmly. Size is omitted from some rows. Given values are once, few, many or a class for expanded clones.

.	.	TRBJ2-6	TRBV27	CASRDVSSGADVLTF	TGTGCCAGCCGGGACGTTAGCTCTGGGGCAGACGTCCTGACTTTC
.	TRBD2	TRBJ2-7	TRBV7-2	CATSGSIQYEQYF	TGTGCTACTAGCGGGAGTATTCAGTACGAGCAGTACTTC
.	.	TRBJ2-1	TRBV9	CASSVRTGSYNKQFF	TGTGCCAGCAGCGTAAGGACCGGCTCATACAATAAGCAGTTCTTC
.	.	TRBJ2-7	TRBV20-1	CSASLDSYEQYF	TGCAGTGCCAGTCTGGACTCCTACGAGCAGTACTTC
many	.	TRBJ2-2	TRBV20-1	CSAREGGGEYTGELFF	TGCAGTGCTAGAGAAGGGGGAGGGGAGTACACCGGGGAGCTGTTTTTT
many	.	TRBJ1-6	TRBV28	CASRVDGPTLHF	TGTGCCAGCAGGGTTGACGGTCCGACCCTCCACTTT
many	.	TRBJ2-1	TRBV16	CASSQFSGLGGNEQFF	TGTGCCAGCAGCCAATTCTCAGGCTTGGGAGGCAATGAGCAGTTCTTC
many	TRBD1	TRBJ1-5	TRBV6-6	CASSSLGTGNQPQHF	TGTGCCAGCAGTTCCCTTGGGACAGGGAATCAGCCCCAGCATTTT
many	TRBD1	TRBJ2-6	TRBV7-3	CASSFRQGSGANVLTF	TGTGCCAGCAGCTTCCGACAGGGTAGTGGGGCCAACGTCCTGACTTTC
many	TRBD1	TRBJ2-7	TRBV20-1	CSARGNRGTSYEQYF	TGCAGTGCTAGGGGTAACAGGGGGACCTCCTACGAGCAGTACTTC
many	TRBD2	TRBJ2-3	TRBV7-2	CASSQLAGFTDTQYF	TGTGCCAGCAGCCAACTAGCGGGATTCACAGATACGCAGTATTTT
few	TRBD1	TRBJ1-1	TRBV20-1	CSARTGGTEAFF	TGCAGTGCTAGAACAGGGGGCACTGAAGCTTTCTTT
many	.	TRBJ1-1	TRBV20-1	CSAHGGEEAFF	TGCAGTGCTCATGGGGGGGAGGAAGCTTTCTTT
many	TRBD1	TRBJ2-4	TRBV7-9	CASSPIVGTAKNIQYF	TGTGCCAGCAGCCCCATAGTTGGGACAGCGAAAAACATTCAGTACTTC
few	.	TRBJ2-1	TRBV3-1	CASSQPSVNEQFF	TGTGCCAGCAGCCAACCTAGCGTGAATGAGCAGTTCTTC
many	.	TRBJ1-5	TRBV20-1	CSARKRGGSNQPQHF	TGCAGTGCTAGAAAACGAGGAGGGAGCAATCAGCCCCAGCATTTT
many	.	TRBJ2-7	TRBV6-5	CASSYSGISLYEQYF	TGTGCCAGCAGTTACTCCGGGATATCCCTCTACGAGCAGTACTTC
many	TRBD1	TRBJ1-5	TRBV6-2/TRBV6-3	CASSSAGGGQPQHF	TGTGCCAGCAGTTCTGCAGGGGGAGGGCAGCCCCAGCATTTT
many	TRBD2	TRBJ2-1	TRBV5-1	CASSLELWGSGSSYNEQFF	TGCGCCAGCAGCTTGGAATTGTGGGGTAGCGGGAGCTCCTACAATGAGCAGTTCTTC
many	.	TRBJ2-7	TRBV20-1	CSAIVGYEQYF	TGCAGTGCTATAGTGGGTTACGAGCAGTACTTC
few	TRBD2	TRBJ2-7	TRBV6-5	CASSYSYTSGAYEQYF	TGTGCCAGCAGTTACTCCTACACTAGCGGGGCCTACGAGCAGTACTTC
many	.	TRBJ2-2	TRBV24-1	CATSMAGELFF	TGTGCCACCAGTATGGCCGGGGAGCTGTTTTTT
many	.	TRBJ2-5	TRBV9	CASSADPRGETQYF	TGTGCCAGCAGCGCTGATCCCAGGGGTGAGACCCAGTACTTC
many	TRBD2	TRBJ2-6	TRBV7-8	CASSLGGGNPGANVLTF	TGTGCCAGCAGCTTAGGGGGGGGTAACCCTGGGGCCAACGTCCTGACTTTC
medium-sized	TRBD2	TRBJ2-1	TRBV15	CATSRDHGGDEQFF	TGTGCCACCAGCAGAGATCACGGGGGGGATGAGCAGTTCTTC
.	.	TRBJ2-1	TRBV7-2	CASSGSPYRDQFF	TGTGCCAGCAGCGGCTCGCCATACAGGGATCAGTTCTTC
many	.	TRBJ2-1	TRBV19	CASSIGRGIHEQFF	TGTGCCAGTAGTATCGGCAGGGGTATACATGAGCAGTTCTTC
few	TRBD1	TRBJ2-5	TRBV28	CASSLDRGYQETQYF	TGTGCCAGCAGTTTAGACAGGGGGTACCAAGAGACCCAGTACTTC
many	.	TRBJ1-4	TRBV5-1	CASSFGPNEKLFF	TGCGCCAGCAGCTTTGGACCTAATGAAAAACTGTTTTTT
many	.	TRBJ1-2	TRBV20-1	CSAHGQADYGYTF	TGCAGTGCTCACGGGCAGGCAGACTATGGCTACACCTTC
many	.	TRBJ1-1	TRBV21-1	CASSKVGGPLITEAFF	TGTGCCAGCAGCAAAGTGGGTGGGCCGCTAATCACTGAAGCTTTCTTT
many	.	TRBJ2-3	TRBV11-2	CASSRNPAGITDTQYF	TGTGCCAGCAGCCGAAACCCGGCAGGGATCACAGATACGCAGTATTTT
many	TRBD2	TRBJ2-1	TRBV7-9	CASSIGTSGSNEQFF	TGTGCCAGCAGTATAGGGACTAGCGGGAGCAATGAGCAGTTCTTC
few	.	TRBJ2-2	TRBV5-1	CASSLRLVMGDTGELFF	TGCGCCAGCAGCTTGCGACTAGTTATGGGGGACACCGGGGAGCTGTTTTTT
many	.	TRBJ1-1	TRBV14	CASSQDSDSGAFF	TGTGCCAGCAGCCAAGATTCGGACTCAGGCGCTTTCTTT
many	.	TRBJ2-5	TRBV27	CASSVYREGTQYF	TGTGCCAGCAGTGTCTACAGGGAGGGGACCCAGTACTTC
many	.	TRBJ2-3	TRBV28	CASRGNTDTQYF	TGTGCCAGCAGGGGAAACACAGATACGCAGTATTTT
many	.	TRBJ2-7	TRBV12-3/TRBV12-4	CASSLGRVRYEQYF	TGTGCCAGCAGTTTAGGGAGGGTAAGGTACGAGCAGTACTTC
.	.	TRBJ2-5	TRBV28	CASSSLDTGLKETQYF	TGTGCCAGCAGTTCCCTAGATACAGGGTTGAAGGAGACCCAGTACTTC